This T cell receptor (beta chain) was observed in a study of vaccination effects on CD4 cells after COVID-19. The study, taken as a whole, reports: Late post-vaccination samples showed marked contraction of infection- and vaccine-induced clones.

This CDR3 comprises 16 residues. Germline CDR1 SGHTA, CDR2 FQGNSA. The V end lost 5 bases, the J end lost 7 bases, and 18 bases lay between the germline ends. With regard to this clone: Its target is unknown.

CD4+ T cell isolation took place after 10 days of culture. Generated by immunoSEQ multiplex PCR, the TCRdb table keeps only in-frame clones and is missing some. The sample has about 28,000 clones; approximately 65% are singletons. Material: CD4+ T cells from PBMCs cultured without peptide, obtained before COVID-19 vaccination. This sequence originates from a human donor who received a COVID-19 vaccine. This chain connects TRBV7-2 to TRBJ1-6, with a possible D match to TRBD1 (5 bases). As DNA, the CDR3 is TGTGCCAGCAGCCTAGACGTAGGGACGGTGAATTCACCCCTCCACTTT. It specifies CASSLDVGTVNSPLHF.